This entry lists 15 T cell receptor beta chains sequenced from one sample in a study of PD-1 blockade in mismatch repair-deficient tumors. Data came from immunoSEQ multiplex PCR; TCRdb stores just in-frame clones and leaves some out. The data hold roughly 80,000 clones, with around 85% observed a single time. Sequencing used peripheral blood, obtained 12 weeks after starting pembrolizumab. These receptors were collected from an adult with mismatch repair-deficient cancer.

Here the CDR3 DNA reads TGTGCCAGCCGTCGACAGGGGGCGCTTCCCACTGAAGCTTTCTTT. Amino acids: CASRRQGALPTEAFF. The chain uses TRBV2 and TRBJ1-1; 10 bases align to TRBD1. V shed 8 bases, J shed 4 bases, and the junction held 10 bases outside the gene matches. There are 15 residues in the CDR3. Germline CDR1 SNHLY, CDR2 FYNNEI. The full variable domain, in which reference TRBV2 and TRBJ1-1 provide the parts outside the CDR3, is EPEVTQTPSHQVTQMGQEVILRCVPISNHLYFYWYRQILGQKVEFLVSFYNNEISEKSEIFDDQFSVERPDGSNFTLKIRSTKLEDSAMYFCASRRQGALPTEAFFGQGTRLTVV.

The chain recombines TRBV2 with TRBJ2-3; weak D call: TRBD1 (7 bases). Deletions cut 8 bases from V and 0 bases from J, with 12 bases between. This CDR3 has 14 amino acids. The germline CDR1 and CDR2 sequences are SNHLY and FYNNEI. CDR3 in DNA: TGTGCCAGCCAGGGGGGATTTAGCACAGATACGCAGTATTTT. Translated, it gives CASQGGFSTDTQYF. Looking up the rest from reference TRBV2 and TRBJ2-3 gives the full variable domain: EPEVTQTPSHQVTQMGQEVILRCVPISNHLYFYWYRQILGQKVEFLVSFYNNEISEKSEIFDDQFSVERPDGSNFTLKIRSTKLEDSAMYFCASQGGFSTDTQYFGPGTRLTVL.

This rearrangement joins TRBV19 to TRBJ2-6, with D uncertain. V was pared by 6 bases and J by 1 base, with 13 bases between. Germline V lookup: CDR1 LNHDA, CDR2 SQIVND (reference sequence). This CDR3 region has 16 residues. The CDR3 reads CASRSPDGSGANVLTF. The CDR3 coding sequence is TGTGCCAGTAGATCCCCGGACGGGTCTGGGGCCAACGTCCTGACTTTC.

V usage is TRBV9 and J usage is TRBJ1-2; no clear D gene. From germline, CDR1 is SGDLS and CDR2 YYNGEE. Trimming removed 0 bases at V and 1 base at J, with 13 bases between. CDR3 length equals 16 residues. The CDR3 bases are TGTGCCAGCAGCGTAGGGGCCGGGTATAGTAACTATGGCTACACCTTC. Translation: CASSVGAGYSNYGYTF.

The V and J genes are TRBV10-3 and TRBJ2-5, with D maybe TRBD2 (6 bases). Trimming removed 6 bases at V and 2 bases at J, with 25 bases between. CDR3 length: 18 residues. Germline V gene data show CDR1 as ENHRY and CDR2 as SYGVKD. The CDR3 region has the DNA TGTGCCATCAGCGACTCCGGGACTCCCCTGCTTAGGCAAGAGACCCAGTACTTC. It codes for CAISDSGTPLLRQETQYF.

This clone was seen just once. The chain combines TRBV6-5 with TRBJ2-7, with D possibly being TRBD1 (6 bases). The CDR3 totals 15 residues. V was cut by 2 bases and J by 1 base, with 12 bases left in between. Germline assignment: CDR1 MNHEY and CDR2 SVGAGI. The DNA for the CDR3 is TGTGCCAGCAGTTACGAAGGGGGTTTGTCCTACGAGCAGTACTTC. It is translated as CASSYEGGLSYEQYF.

This clone was seen only a few times. This chain joins TRBV5-6 and TRBJ1-2, with TRBD1 as a possible D gene (6 bases). V shed 6 bases and J shed 7 bases, with 19 bases lying between them. CDR1 is SGHDT, CDR2 YYEEEE, per germline. This CDR3 is 14 amino acids long. CDR3 nucleotides: TGTGCCAGCAACCAAAGAGAGACAGGAGCTGGCTACACCTTC. Its protein is CASNQRETGAGYTF.

This chain connects TRBV27 to TRBJ2-7; 11 bases agree with TRBD1. The CDR3 is 16 amino acids. Per germline, CDR1 MNHEY and CDR2 SMNVEV (reference sequence). V gave up 4 bases and J gave up 4 bases; unmatched junction bases: 9. The CDR3: CASSSDRDRGFYEQYF. CDR3 nucleotides: TGTGCCAGCAGTTCTGACCGGGACAGGGGGTTTTACGAGCAGTACTTC.

The chain has TRBV9 and TRBJ2-7; D is ambiguous. V was clipped by 2 bases and J by 0 bases, with 12 bases between them. The CDR3 extends over 15 amino acids. In germline, CDR1 is SGDLS, CDR2 YYNGEE. The CDR3 loop is CASSVGPDPSYEQYF. In DNA form, the CDR3 reads TGTGCCAGCAGCGTCGGTCCGGACCCCTCCTACGAGCAGTACTTC.

The DNA of the CDR3 is TGTGCCAGCAGCTTTGGAGTGCGAAGCAATCAGCCCCAGCATTTT. Translated, it gives CASSFGVRSNQPQHF. The chain has TRBV13 and TRBJ1-5; no firm D call. The length of the CDR3 is 15 residues. V dropped 3 bases and J dropped 1 base, with 10 bases sitting between them. CDR1 PRHDT and CDR2 FYEKMQ come from the germline V gene (reference sequence).

The rearrangement links TRBV11-2 to TRBJ2-7; tentatively, D is TRBD1 (6 bases). V was clipped by 1 base and J by 5 bases, with 9 bases between them. The CDR3 covers 13 residues. CDR1 and CDR2 from the germline V gene are SGHAT and FQNNGV. The CDR3: CASSLGQVHEQYF. CDR3 DNA: TGTGCCAGCAGCTTAGGACAGGTCCACGAGCAGTACTTC.

The chain is built from TRBV2 and TRBJ2-5; 8 positions match TRBD1. This CDR3 region has 14 residues. With V trimmed by 2 bases and J by 5 bases, 4 bases remained unmatched. CDR1 SNHLY and CDR2 FYNNEI come from the germline V gene. CDR3 DNA: TGTGCCAGCAGTGAACAGGGGGCCGCGGAGACCCAGTACTTC. This codes for CASSEQGAAETQYF.

The V gene is TRBV19, the J gene TRBJ1-1; possible D gene TRBD1, 6 bases. The germline CDR1 and CDR2 sequences are LNHDA and SQIVND (reference sequence). The length of the CDR3 is 12 residues. V lost 5 bases and J lost 7, with 11 bases in between. The CDR3 loop is CASSAGQIEAFF. The DNA for the CDR3 is TGTGCCAGTAGTGCCGGACAGATTGAAGCTTTCTTT.

The chain links TRBV4-2 to TRBJ2-3; 10 nucleotides match TRBD2. The CDR3 contains 15 residues. Losses at the gene ends were 4 bases for V and 1 base for J; bases not matched to a gene: 2. Germline CDR1 reads LGHNA; CDR2 reads YNFKEQ. CDR3 in amino acids: CASSPLAGGTDTQYF. CDR3 bases: TGTGCCAGCAGCCCGCTAGCGGGAGGCACAGATACGCAGTATTTT.

CDR3 sequence reads: CASSPGSSSYEQYF. The CDR3 nucleotides are TGTGCCAGTAGTCCGGGATCGAGCTCCTACGAGCAGTACTTC. The chain carries TRBV19 and TRBJ2-7; maybe TRBD2 (5 bases). The germline gives CDR1 LNHDA, CDR2 SQIVND (reference sequence). V was shortened by 5 bases and J by 0 bases, with 11 bases between the two germline ends. The CDR3 covers 14 residues.